This is a list of T cell receptor beta chains from one sample in a study of beta chain features in type 1 diabetes. Profiled with immunoSEQ multiplex PCR; TCRdb holds only in-frame clones, not every one. The table includes around 180,000 clones, approximately 8% detected once. The sample taken for sequencing was central memory CD4+ T cells from blood. The origin of the receptors is a man between 18 and 35 years old with type 1 diabetes. Both conserved end residues are part of each CDR3. The order of the fields is clone size, V gene, J gene, CDR3 protein. Size is omitted from some rows. Given values are once, few, many or a class for expanded clones.

clone_size: few; v_call: TRBV18; j_call: TRBJ2-1; cdr3_aa: CASSPGSGTYNEQFF
clone_size: few; v_call: TRBV18; j_call: TRBJ1-6; cdr3_aa: CASSLSASGSSPLHF
clone_size: many; v_call: TRBV6-6; j_call: TRBJ1-5; cdr3_aa: CASAYTGGRQPQHF
clone_size: -; v_call: TRBV7-9; j_call: TRBJ2-1; cdr3_aa: CASSFHTPGLAGGRGQFF
clone_size: -; v_call: TRBV19; j_call: TRBJ1-1; cdr3_aa: CASSIRHLNTEAFF
clone_size: -; v_call: TRBV11-2; j_call: TRBJ2-7; cdr3_aa: CASSLDILYEQYF
clone_size: few; v_call: TRBV11-2; j_call: TRBJ1-1; cdr3_aa: CASSLQLNTEAFF
clone_size: few; v_call: TRBV6-5; j_call: TRBJ2-2; cdr3_aa: CASSYSTANTGELFF
clone_size: -; v_call: TRBV19; j_call: TRBJ2-4; cdr3_aa: CASSAPGTSGGQNIQYF
clone_size: many; v_call: TRBV5-1; j_call: TRBJ1-1; cdr3_aa: CASSFSDGGNGAFF
clone_size: once; v_call: TRBV7-7; j_call: TRBJ2-5; cdr3_aa: CASSLGPGIGRETQYF
clone_size: many; v_call: TRBV18; j_call: TRBJ2-7; cdr3_aa: CASSPAQVSYEQYF
clone_size: -; v_call: TRBV5-5; j_call: TRBJ2-1; cdr3_aa: CASSLGATAEQFF
clone_size: few; v_call: TRBV14; j_call: TRBJ2-2; cdr3_aa: CASRGPGELFF
clone_size: -; v_call: TRBV4-3; j_call: TRBJ2-3; cdr3_aa: CASSQEWRSTDTQYF
clone_size: few; v_call: TRBV6-5; j_call: TRBJ2-3; cdr3_aa: CATSRGVPYPDTQYF
clone_size: few; v_call: TRBV18; j_call: TRBJ2-1; cdr3_aa: CASSPYGNEQFF
clone_size: once; v_call: TRBV19; j_call: TRBJ1-6; cdr3_aa: CASSDRYQGRPLHF
clone_size: -; v_call: TRBV2; j_call: TRBJ2-1; cdr3_aa: CASSDRRGDEQFF
clone_size: -; v_call: TRBV5-4; j_call: TRBJ2-2; cdr3_aa: CASSLRLAGDTGELFF
clone_size: -; v_call: TRBV11-2; j_call: TRBJ2-3; cdr3_aa: CASSGRGTDTQYF
clone_size: many; v_call: TRBV6-5; j_call: TRBJ2-7; cdr3_aa: CASSLQGAGYEQYF
clone_size: few; v_call: TRBV7-2; j_call: TRBJ2-3; cdr3_aa: CASKDPQSTSYTQYF
clone_size: -; v_call: TRBV18; j_call: TRBJ2-3; cdr3_aa: CASSPPTRTDTQYF
clone_size: -; v_call: TRBV5-1; j_call: TRBJ2-2; cdr3_aa: CASSPSGRGTGELFF
clone_size: -; v_call: TRBV5-5; j_call: TRBJ2-7; cdr3_aa: CASSRIWGTYEQYF
clone_size: few; v_call: TRBV5-1; j_call: TRBJ2-1; cdr3_aa: CASSLQGEPYNEQFF
clone_size: -; v_call: TRBV28; j_call: TRBJ2-1; cdr3_aa: CASSSTVINEQFF
clone_size: few; v_call: TRBV11-2; j_call: TRBJ1-2; cdr3_aa: CASSLGGGDGYTF
clone_size: -; v_call: TRBV7-2; j_call: TRBJ2-3; cdr3_aa: CASSFGHGDSAQYF
clone_size: few; v_call: TRBV10-3; j_call: TRBJ1-2; cdr3_aa: CATTKDRGGGYTF